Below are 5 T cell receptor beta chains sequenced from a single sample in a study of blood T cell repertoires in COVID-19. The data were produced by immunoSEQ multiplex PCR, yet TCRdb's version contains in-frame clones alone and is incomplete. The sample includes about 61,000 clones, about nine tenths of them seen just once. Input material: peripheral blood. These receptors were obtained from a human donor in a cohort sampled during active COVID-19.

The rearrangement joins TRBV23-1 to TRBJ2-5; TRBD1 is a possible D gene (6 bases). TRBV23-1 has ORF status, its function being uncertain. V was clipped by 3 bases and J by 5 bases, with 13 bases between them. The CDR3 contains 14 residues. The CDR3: CASSHPQGWETQYF. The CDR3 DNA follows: TGCGCCAGCAGTCACCCACAGGGATGGGAGACCCAGTACTTC.

DNA for the CDR3: TGTGCCAGCAGCGCTAGGGGAAGGGAGACCCAGTACTTC. Translation gives CASSARGRETQYF. The chain is built from TRBV11-1 and TRBJ2-5; a weak D match, TRBD1 (5 bases). Trimming left V 5 bases short and J 5 bases short, with 12 bases between. From germline, CDR1 is SGHAT and CDR2 FQDESV (reference sequence). The CDR3 contains 13 residues. Complete variable domain (other parts from reference TRBV11-1 and TRBJ2-5): EAEVAQSPRYKITEKSQAVAFWCDPISGHATLYWYRQILGQGPELLVQFQDESVVDDSQLPKDRFSAERLKGVDSTLKIQPAELGDSAMYLCASSARGRETQYFGPGTRLLVL.

As DNA, the CDR3 is TGTGCCAGCAGACTGGGGCCGTACAGCTACAATGAGCAGTTCTTC. Amino acids: CASRLGPYSYNEQFF. V gene TRBV28 combines with J gene TRBJ2-1, with a possible D match to TRBD1 (5 bases). Between the trimmed V and J ends, which lost 6 bases and 3 bases, there was a span of 15 bases. Germline V gene data show CDR1 as MDHEN and CDR2 as SYDVKM. This CDR3 is built from 15 residues. Full variable domain (rest looked up from reference TRBV28 and TRBJ2-1): DVKVTQSSRYLVKRTGEKVFLECVQDMDHENMFWYRQDPGLGLRLIYFSYDVKMKEKGDIPEGYSVSREKKERFSLILESASTNQTSMYLCASRLGPYSYNEQFFGPGTRLTVL.

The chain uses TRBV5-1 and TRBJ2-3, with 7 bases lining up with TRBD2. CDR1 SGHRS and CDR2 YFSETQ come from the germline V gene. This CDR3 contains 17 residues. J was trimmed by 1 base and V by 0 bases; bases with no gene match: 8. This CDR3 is CASSLVFSGVRTDTQYF. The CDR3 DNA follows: TGCGCCAGCAGCTTGGTTTTCAGCGGGGTGCGCACAGATACGCAGTATTTT.

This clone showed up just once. This CDR3 reads CASSYPSGGRADTQYF. The CDR3 nucleotides read TGCGCCAGCAGTTATCCTAGCGGGGGAAGGGCAGATACGCAGTATTTT. This chain uses TRBV10-2 with TRBJ2-3, with 10 bases that match TRBD2. The CDR3 is 16 residues long. Germline-derived CDR1 and CDR2 are WSHSY and SAAADI. V was clipped by 5 bases and J by 4 bases; unmatched bases: 9.